This T cell receptor beta chain was recovered during a study of cytomegalovirus exposure and HLA in healthy donors. The primer mix had 60 Vbeta and 13 Jbeta primers. Some clones are missing from TCRdb's copy, which holds only in-frame ones; the method was immunoSEQ multiplex PCR. Among about 160,000 clones listed, roughly four fifths were seen once. As to this clone: Its antigen is unidentified.

Regarding the study as a whole: Earlier analysis looked at TCR beta V segments, and most were productive about 90% or about 30% of the time. According to the study, 180 or so TCR beta chains were cytomegalovirus-associated. The analysis excluded some indistinguishable V segments, including TRBV6-2 and TRBV6-3.

V was trimmed by 2 bases and J by 2 bases, leaving 9 bases between them. The CDR3 length is 14 residues. Germline CDR1 and CDR2: KGHSH and LQKENI. The rearrangement uses TRBV18 and TRBJ1-2; D not resolved. This receptor was taken from a woman aged 18-29 years in good health and CMV-seronegative. What was sequenced was PBMCs. Here the CDR3 reads CASSPDEGNYGYTF. The CDR3 nucleotides read TGTGCCAGCTCACCAGACGAGGGAAACTATGGCTACACCTTC.